In this sample, the clone carrying this T cell receptor beta chain turned up a few times. Its target is not known. A second PCR of about 6 to 11 cycles used a sample-barcoded 5' primer and a J-beta primer mix. Each cDNA molecule carried a tag from a template-switch adaptor that contained 12 random nucleotides. Each CDR3 protein is one row after TCRdb ran MiXCR on the 5' RACE reads. The sample consists of some 1,800,000 distinct CDR3 sequences, roughly 43% of them appearing once. Germline CDR1 reads SQVTM; CDR2 reads ANQGSEA. The CDR3 is 15 amino acids. The V end was cut by 5 bases, the J end by 4 bases, with 20 bases between. This sample was taken from a study of blood T cells in healthy people across ages. Findings and limits, study-wide: Significant beta diversity loss was already apparent by age approximately 42, declining roughly linearly.

This receptor was obtained from a human donor in good health. The specimen was blood. This chain uses TRBV29-1 with TRBJ1-2; D perhaps matches TRBD1 (6 bases). CDR3 nucleotides: TGCAGCGTTCCTTGGTACAGGGAAAGGGGCTATGGCTACACCTTC. Translated: CSVPWYRERGYGYTF.